The next 12 T cell receptor beta chains were all read from a single sample in a study of blood T cells in healthy people across ages. A second 7 to 11 cycle PCR used barcoded and J-beta primers. TCRdb passed the 5' RACE reads through MiXCR, listing each CDR3 protein once. Among about 720,000 distinct CDR3 sequences, approximately 25% were seen once, and the ten largest hold 3% to 4.5%. These data were likewise used in another study, on T cells of mothers and their children.

Sequencing was performed on blood. All receptors come from a boy younger than 18 in good health.

This clonotype was seen only a few times. This chain uses TRBV4-1 with TRBJ2-7, with 10 bases matching TRBD2. The length of the CDR3 is 17 residues. Germline loops: CDR1 MGHRA, CDR2 YSYEKL. V dropped 1 base and J dropped 4; count of bases not matched to a gene: 10. The CDR3 is CASSQGFPGLATYEQYF. CDR3 in DNA: TGCGCCAGCAGCCAAGGATTTCCGGGACTAGCGACTTACGAGCAGTACTTC.

This clonotype was seen once. The J gene is TRBJ1-4, the V gene TRBV4-3; no reliable D call. The CDR3 loop spans 15 amino acids. CDR1 and CDR2 (germline): LGHNA, YSLEER. V was cut by 0 bases and J by 4 bases, with 9 bases left in between. The CDR3, as DNA: TGCGCCAGCAGCCAAGATAAGTTTCTTAATGAAAAACTGTTTTTT. Its protein is CASSQDKFLNEKLFF.

This clonotype was seen a few times. The chain has TRBV20-1 and TRBJ2-3; TRBD2 agrees at 10 bases. Germline lookup yields CDR1 DFQATT and CDR2 SNEGSKA (reference sequence). The CDR3 has 17 amino acids. The ends lost 3 bases at V and 0 bases at J; junction bases unmatched: 9. The CDR3 DNA is TGCAGTGCTAGTCCATCGCTAGCGGGAGAGAGCACAGATACGCAGTATTTT. As protein: CSASPSLAGESTDTQYF.

J is TRBJ1-3 and V is TRBV5-1; possibly TRBD1 for D (6 bases). V lost 0 bases, J lost 0 bases, and 10 bases lay in between. The CDR3 totals 16 residues. CDR1 is SGHRS, CDR2 YFSETQ, per germline. The CDR3 reads CASSLEGGLSGNTIYF. CDR3 nucleotide sequence: TGCGCCAGCAGCTTGGAGGGGGGACTCTCTGGAAACACCATATATTTT.

The count of this clonotype is one. Possible read error: a much larger clone is one base away. V gene TRBV20-1 combines with J gene TRBJ2-5; 9 bases are a match to TRBD2. The DNA end lines up better with TRBJ2-7; the J call may be wrong. CDR1 and CDR2 (germline): DFQATT, SNEGSKA (reference sequence). The CDR3 is made up of 14 amino acids. The CDR3 DNA reads as TGCAGTGCTAGAGATTTAGCGGGAGCCTACGAGCAGTACTTC. Its protein product is CSARDLAGAYEQYF.

The V gene is TRBV4-3, the J gene TRBJ2-3, with 12 bases that match TRBD2. The V and J ends lost 2 bases and 2 bases, in that order; junction bases with no gene match: 2. The germline V gene has CDR1 LGHNA and CDR2 YSLEER. The CDR3 consists of 16 residues. CDR3 bases: TGCGCCAGCAGCCAAAGGACTAGCGGGAACACAGATACGCAGTATTTT. It encodes CASSQRTSGNTDTQYF.

The chain links TRBV29-1 to TRBJ2-7; D is undetermined. Trimming removed 7 bases at V and 2 bases at J, with 18 bases between. The CDR3 is made up of 14 amino acids. Germline assignment: CDR1 SQVTM and CDR2 ANQGSEA. DNA of the CDR3: TGCAGCGCCAGACCTGGCTCTTCCCCCTACGAGCAGTACTTC. Amino acid sequence: CSARPGSSPYEQYF.

This clonotype has a handful of counts. The J gene is TRBJ1-5, the V gene TRBV20-1; D remains unclear. Germline CDR1 is DFQATT and CDR2 is SNEGSKA (reference sequence). V was clipped by 6 bases and J by 1 base, with 16 bases between them. The CDR3 runs 15 residues. The CDR3 spells CSAADQPLSNQPQHF. CDR3 nucleotide sequence: TGCAGTGCCGCCGACCAACCATTGAGCAATCAGCCCCAGCATTTT.

This clonotype was seen a handful of times. CDR3 nucleotide sequence: TGTGGAAGCGGACTCACTCCCCAGCCCCAGCATTTT. This translates into CGSGLTPQPQHF. The chain recombines TRBV28 with TRBJ1-5; no reliable D call. The CDR3 runs 12 residues. From germline, CDR1 is MDHEN and CDR2 SYDVKM.

J is TRBJ2-5 and V is TRBV15; possible D gene TRBD2, 6 bases. TRBJ2-7 explains the end of the DNA better; the J call may be wrong. Germline V gives CDR1 LNHNV, CDR2 YYDKDF (reference sequence). This CDR3 contains 15 residues. Here the CDR3 reads CATSGPSDLSYEQYF. The CDR3 coding sequence is TGTGCCACCAGTGGGCCTAGCGACCTCTCCTACGAGCAGTACTTC.

The CDR3 nucleotides read TGCGCCAGCAGCCAAGATGTCGGGCCTAGCTCCTACGAGCAGTACTTC. It yields the protein CASSQDVGPSSYEQYF. The gene calls are TRBV4-3 and TRBJ2-7; D remains ambiguous. Germline CDR1 and CDR2: LGHNA and YSLEER. The CDR3 has 16 amino acids. The V end lost 0 bases, the J end lost 0 bases, and 12 bases lay between the germline ends.

This clonotype has only a few counts. V usage is TRBV20-1 and J usage is TRBJ2-5; TRBD2 matches at 11 bases. V was pared by 0 bases and J by 5 bases, with 8 bases of the junction left unmatched. Looked up from germline, CDR1 is DFQATT and CDR2 is SNEGSKA (reference sequence). This CDR3 contains 16 residues. For the CDR3, the DNA is TGCAGTGCTAGAGACCCGGGACTAGCGGTCTTTGAGACCCAGTACTTC. It is translated as CSARDPGLAVFETQYF.